The T cell receptor (beta chain) described here comes from a study of shared clonotypes between healthy human individuals. Across the whole study: Per donor, three plates held CD4 naive cells, three held CD4 memory, two held CD8 naive and one held CD8 memory.

Germline assignment: CDR1 SNHLY and CDR2 FYNNEI. CDR3 length equals 15 residues. V shed 11 bases and J 0 bases; nucleotides not matched to a gene: 11. The donors, healthy adults who were HIV-negative, had experienced no recent acute infections or vaccinations. Memory CD4+ cells were the fraction left after CD45RA+ naive selection. Measured with immunoSEQ multiplex PCR; TCRdb has only the in-frame clones, and not every one. The sample yields 2 million to 2.5 million clones, 80% to 95% seen once. The origin of this receptor is a man younger than 30 in good health. Some clones in this sample may be carry-over from other donors' samples. The J gene is TRBJ2-3, the V gene TRBV2; 7 nucleotides line up with TRBD2. The sample comprised naive CD4+ T cells from PBMCs. Subset specified: CD45RA+ positively selected. This chain's CDR3 is CAGQVAGPSTDTQYF. The CDR3 nucleotides read TGTGCCGGACAAGTAGCGGGCCCAAGCACAGATACGCAGTATTTT.